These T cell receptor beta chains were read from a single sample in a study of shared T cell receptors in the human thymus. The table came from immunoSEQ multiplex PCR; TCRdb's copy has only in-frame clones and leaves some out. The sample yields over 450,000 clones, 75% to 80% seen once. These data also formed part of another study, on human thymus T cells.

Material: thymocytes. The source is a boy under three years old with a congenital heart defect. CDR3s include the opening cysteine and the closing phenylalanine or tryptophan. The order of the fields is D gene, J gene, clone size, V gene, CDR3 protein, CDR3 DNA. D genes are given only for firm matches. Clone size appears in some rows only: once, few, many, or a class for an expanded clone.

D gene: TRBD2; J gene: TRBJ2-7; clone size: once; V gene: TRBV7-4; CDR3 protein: CASSSSTSGTGYEQYF; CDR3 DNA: TGTGCCAGCAGCTCCTCGACTAGCGGGACGGGCTACGAGCAGTACTTC
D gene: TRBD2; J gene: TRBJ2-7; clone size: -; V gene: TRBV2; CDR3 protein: CASSARTSGTQEQYF; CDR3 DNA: TGTGCCAGCAGTGCACGGACTAGCGGGACACAAGAGCAGTACTTC
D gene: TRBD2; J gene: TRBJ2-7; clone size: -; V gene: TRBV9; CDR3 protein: CASSVAATGGGHTYYEQYF; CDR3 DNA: TGTGCCAGCAGCGTAGCAGCCACCGGGGGGGGGCACACGTACTACGAGCAGTACTTC
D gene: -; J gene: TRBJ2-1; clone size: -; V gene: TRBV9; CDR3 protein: CASSVGVSGSYNEQFF; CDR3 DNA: TGTGCCAGCAGCGTAGGGGTTAGCGGCTCCTACAATGAGCAGTTCTTC
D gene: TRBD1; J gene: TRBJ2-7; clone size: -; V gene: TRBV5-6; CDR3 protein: CASSSRQGWTYEQYF; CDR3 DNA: TGTGCCAGCAGCTCCCGACAGGGTTGGACCTACGAGCAGTACTTC
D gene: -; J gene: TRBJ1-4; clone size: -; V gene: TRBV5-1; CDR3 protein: CASSFGGTTNEKLFF; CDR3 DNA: TGCGCCAGCAGCTTTGGGGGGACAACTAATGAAAAACTGTTTTTT
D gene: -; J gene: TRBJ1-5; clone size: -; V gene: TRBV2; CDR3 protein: CASSEPTASAGLFLSNQPQHF; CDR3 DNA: TGTGCCAGCAGTGAGCCGACCGCGTCGGCAGGGTTATTCCTTAGCAATCAGCCCCAGCATTTT
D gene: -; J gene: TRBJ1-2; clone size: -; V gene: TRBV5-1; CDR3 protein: CASSSSGESGTQYGYTF; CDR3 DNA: TGCGCCAGCAGCTCATCAGGGGAGTCGGGAACCCAATATGGCTACACCTTC
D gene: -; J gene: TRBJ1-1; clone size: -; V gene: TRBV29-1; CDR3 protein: CSVEGTETMNTEAFF; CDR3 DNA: TGCAGCGTTGAAGGGACAGAGACAATGAACACTGAAGCTTTCTTT
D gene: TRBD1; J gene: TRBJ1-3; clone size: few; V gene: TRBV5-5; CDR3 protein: CASSRSDRVNTIYF; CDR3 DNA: TGTGCCAGCAGCCGCTCGGACAGGGTAAACACCATATATTTT
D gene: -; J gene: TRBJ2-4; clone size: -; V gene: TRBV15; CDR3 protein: CATSRVLGGGEGPAKNIQYF; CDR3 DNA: TGTGCCACCAGCAGAGTTCTGGGTGGGGGCGAGGGACCTGCCAAAAACATTCAGTACTTC
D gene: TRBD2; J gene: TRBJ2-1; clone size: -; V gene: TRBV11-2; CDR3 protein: CASSSELLAGRLGEQFF; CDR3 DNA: TGTGCCAGCAGCTCGGAACTACTAGCGGGGAGGTTAGGTGAGCAGTTCTTC
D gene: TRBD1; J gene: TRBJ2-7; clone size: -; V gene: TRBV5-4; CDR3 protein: CASSLGRGLSEQYF; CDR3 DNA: TGTGCCAGCAGCTTGGGCAGGGGGCTCTCCGAGCAGTACTTC
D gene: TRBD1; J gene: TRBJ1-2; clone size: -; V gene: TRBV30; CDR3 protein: CAWNGTVTNYGYTF; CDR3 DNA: TGTGCCTGGAATGGGACAGTGACTAACTATGGCTACACCTTC
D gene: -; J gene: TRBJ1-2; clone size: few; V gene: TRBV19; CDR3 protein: CASSIVSDNNYGYTF; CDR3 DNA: TGTGCCAGTAGTATAGTCAGCGATAATAACTATGGCTACACCTTC
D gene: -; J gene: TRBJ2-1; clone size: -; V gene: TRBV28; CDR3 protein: CASSLTHRDNEQFF; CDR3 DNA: TGTGCCAGCAGTCTCACCCACAGAGACAATGAGCAGTTCTTC
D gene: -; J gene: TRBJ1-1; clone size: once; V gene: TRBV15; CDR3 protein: CATSRERTVRANTEAFF; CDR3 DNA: TGTGCCACCAGCAGGGAAAGGACAGTCCGGGCTAACACTGAAGCTTTCTTT
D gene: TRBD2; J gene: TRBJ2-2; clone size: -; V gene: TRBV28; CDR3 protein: CASSFPLAGVRNTGELFF; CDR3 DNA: TGTGCCAGCAGTTTCCCCCTAGCGGGAGTACGGAACACCGGGGAGCTGTTTTTT